The entry below gives a single TCR beta chain sequence along with its context. With random hexamers, reverse transcription was performed on about 0.45 to 1 ug of RNA. TCRdb redid the calling of the immunoSEQ multiplex PCR reads with MiXCR, one entry per CDR3 protein. The sample has roughly 200,000 distinct CDR3 sequences; approximately 95% are singletons. The data originate from a study of CD8 T cells in Susac syndrome. CDR3 size: 15 residues. With 4 bases clipped from V and 10 bases from J, the junction kept 14 bases outside the gene matches. Germline V lookup: CDR1 DFQATT, CDR2 SNEGSKA (reference sequence).

This receptor was obtained from a human donor with multiple sclerosis. Material: CD8+ T cells from PBMCs. V gene TRBV20-1 combines with J gene TRBJ2-1; TRBD2 agrees at 9 bases. CDR3 DNA: TGCAGTGCTACCTCGGCTAGCGGGGAAGGAGTGGAGCAGTTCTTC. This codes for CSATSASGEGVEQFF.